The rows below give T cell receptor beta chains drawn from one sample of a study of blood T cell repertoires in COVID-19. The data were produced by immunoSEQ multiplex PCR, yet TCRdb's version contains in-frame clones alone and is incomplete. The sample holds 200,000 to 300,000 clones, 91% seen once. Sequencing was performed on peripheral blood. The receptors were gathered from a person between 18 and 30 years old with COVID-19, enrolled during active disease. Both conserved end residues are part of each CDR3. The order of the fields is D gene, CDR3 length, J gene, V gene, clone size, CDR3 DNA, CDR3 protein. The D gene is left open where the match is weak. Expanded clones are given a class, and other clones once, few, many or no size at all.

D gene: -; CDR3 length: 11; J gene: TRBJ1-2; V gene: TRBV20-1; clone size: -; CDR3 DNA: TGCAGTGCTAGACTAGAGGGTGGCTACACCTTC; CDR3 protein: CSARLEGGYTF
D gene: TRBD1; CDR3 length: 14; J gene: TRBJ1-2; V gene: TRBV4-2; clone size: -; CDR3 DNA: TGTGCCAGCAGCCAAGACGAGGGGGCGGAGGGCTACACCTTC; CDR3 protein: CASSQDEGAEGYTF
D gene: -; CDR3 length: 13; J gene: TRBJ2-7; V gene: TRBV2; clone size: -; CDR3 DNA: TGTGCCAGCAGTGAAGCTTACGGGGTCGAGCAGTACTTC; CDR3 protein: CASSEAYGVEQYF
D gene: -; CDR3 length: 13; J gene: TRBJ2-7; V gene: TRBV2; clone size: -; CDR3 DNA: TGTGCCAGCAGTGAAAGCGGGTCCTACGAGCAGTACTTC; CDR3 protein: CASSESGSYEQYF
D gene: -; CDR3 length: 14; J gene: TRBJ1-3; V gene: TRBV27; clone size: -; CDR3 DNA: TGTGCCAGCAGTTTTAGGGGCTCTGGAAACACCATATATTTT; CDR3 protein: CASSFRGSGNTIYF
D gene: TRBD1; CDR3 length: 17; J gene: TRBJ2-7; V gene: TRBV11-2; clone size: -; CDR3 DNA: TGTGCCAGCAGCTCGACACACCCGGGACAGGGCTCCTACGAGCAGTACTTC; CDR3 protein: CASSSTHPGQGSYEQYF
D gene: -; CDR3 length: 15; J gene: TRBJ2-2; V gene: TRBV5-1; clone size: -; CDR3 DNA: TGCGCCAGCAGCCTGGGACGGACAAACACCGGGGAGCTGTTTTTT; CDR3 protein: CASSLGRTNTGELFF
D gene: -; CDR3 length: 12; J gene: TRBJ1-2; V gene: TRBV30; clone size: -; CDR3 DNA: TGTGCCTGGAGGGGGCAGGGAGGTGGCTACACCTTC; CDR3 protein: CAWRGQGGGYTF
D gene: -; CDR3 length: 14; J gene: TRBJ2-5; V gene: TRBV13; clone size: -; CDR3 DNA: TGTGCCAGCAGCTTTAGACCGGCGGGGGAGACCCAGTACTTC; CDR3 protein: CASSFRPAGETQYF
D gene: -; CDR3 length: 13; J gene: TRBJ2-7; V gene: TRBV9; clone size: -; CDR3 DNA: TGTGCCAGCAGCTCCCCCCCGGCGGCCGAGCAGTACTTC; CDR3 protein: CASSSPPAAEQYF
D gene: -; CDR3 length: 15; J gene: TRBJ1-4; V gene: TRBV2; clone size: -; CDR3 DNA: TGTGCCAGCAGTGTGTCGGGGTTCGGAGAGGGAAAACTGTTTTTT; CDR3 protein: CASSVSGFGEGKLFF
D gene: -; CDR3 length: 14; J gene: TRBJ1-1; V gene: TRBV6-5; clone size: -; CDR3 DNA: TGTGCCAGCAGTTACTCTTACAGGTTCACTGAAGCTTTCTTT; CDR3 protein: CASSYSYRFTEAFF
D gene: TRBD1; CDR3 length: 14; J gene: TRBJ1-2; V gene: TRBV7-9; clone size: -; CDR3 DNA: TGTGCCAGCAGCCGTTCGGACAGGAGGTATGGCTACACCTTC; CDR3 protein: CASSRSDRRYGYTF
D gene: -; CDR3 length: 16; J gene: TRBJ1-6; V gene: TRBV5-8; clone size: -; CDR3 DNA: TGTGCCAGCAGCTTCCCATTACAGGGTGATAATTCACCCCTCCACTTT; CDR3 protein: CASSFPLQGDNSPLHF
D gene: TRBD2; CDR3 length: 17; J gene: TRBJ2-3; V gene: TRBV11-2; clone size: -; CDR3 DNA: TGTGCCAGCACCGCCTACGGACTAGCGGGAGATAGCGTAGCGCAGTATTTT; CDR3 protein: CASTAYGLAGDSVAQYF
D gene: -; CDR3 length: 14; J gene: TRBJ2-2; V gene: TRBV25-1; clone size: -; CDR3 DNA: TGTGCCAGCAGGGACTTCTTGAACACCGGGGAGCTGTTTTTT; CDR3 protein: CASRDFLNTGELFF
D gene: -; CDR3 length: 12; J gene: TRBJ2-1; V gene: TRBV5-5; clone size: -; CDR3 DNA: TGTGCCATCAGAAAAGGGGCGAGCGAGCAGTTCTTC; CDR3 protein: CAIRKGASEQFF
D gene: -; CDR3 length: 12; J gene: TRBJ2-1; V gene: TRBV11-2; clone size: -; CDR3 DNA: TGTGCCAGCAGCTTAGCTCACAATGAGCAGTTCTTC; CDR3 protein: CASSLAHNEQFF
D gene: -; CDR3 length: 11; J gene: TRBJ1-2; V gene: TRBV20-1; clone size: -; CDR3 DNA: TGCAGTGCTTACCAGGGGTATGGCTACACCTTC; CDR3 protein: CSAYQGYGYTF
D gene: -; CDR3 length: 14; J gene: TRBJ1-2; V gene: TRBV6-1; clone size: -; CDR3 DNA: TGTGCCAGCAGTGAAAATCTGGGCCCTTATGGCTACACCTTC; CDR3 protein: CASSENLGPYGYTF
D gene: TRBD2; CDR3 length: 15; J gene: TRBJ2-7; V gene: TRBV4-2; clone size: -; CDR3 DNA: TGTGCCAGCAGCCAAGAAACTAGCGGGACATACGAGCAGTACTTC; CDR3 protein: CASSQETSGTYEQYF
D gene: -; CDR3 length: 15; J gene: TRBJ1-2; V gene: TRBV5-6; clone size: -; CDR3 DNA: TGTGCCAGCAGCTTGGGAACAGGTTCTAACTATGGCTACACCTTC; CDR3 protein: CASSLGTGSNYGYTF
D gene: TRBD1; CDR3 length: 14; J gene: TRBJ2-7; V gene: TRBV19; clone size: -; CDR3 DNA: TGTGCCAGCAGCCCGGGACAGGGGATCAACGAGCAGTACTTC; CDR3 protein: CASSPGQGINEQYF
D gene: -; CDR3 length: 13; J gene: TRBJ1-1; V gene: TRBV12-3/TRBV12-4; clone size: -; CDR3 DNA: TGTGCCAGCAGTTTAATACCCACGGGTGGTGCTTTCTTT; CDR3 protein: CASSLIPTGGAFF
D gene: -; CDR3 length: 14; J gene: TRBJ2-5; V gene: TRBV27; clone size: -; CDR3 DNA: TGTGCCAGCAGTTCGCCGATGAGAAAAGAGACCCAGTACTTC; CDR3 protein: CASSSPMRKETQYF
D gene: -; CDR3 length: 18; J gene: TRBJ1-1; V gene: TRBV5-1; clone size: -; CDR3 DNA: TGCGCCAGCAGCTTGGCCCTCGTGGCAGGGGCCCGACACACTGAAGCTTTCTTT; CDR3 protein: CASSLALVAGARHTEAFF
D gene: TRBD1; CDR3 length: 15; J gene: TRBJ1-6; V gene: TRBV2; clone size: once; CDR3 DNA: TGTGCCAGCAGTGGGACAGGGGGTGAGGATTCACCCCTCCACTTT; CDR3 protein: CASSGTGGEDSPLHF
D gene: TRBD1; CDR3 length: 17; J gene: TRBJ1-4; V gene: TRBV19; clone size: -; CDR3 DNA: TGTGCCAGTAGTATAGTCCTCACGGGGACAGGCACCGGAAAACTGTTTTTT; CDR3 protein: CASSIVLTGTGTGKLFF
D gene: -; CDR3 length: 16; J gene: TRBJ1-2; V gene: TRBV4-2; clone size: -; CDR3 DNA: TGTGCCAGCAGCCAAGTAGGGGGAACAGACAACTATGGCTACACCTTC; CDR3 protein: CASSQVGGTDNYGYTF
D gene: -; CDR3 length: 13; J gene: TRBJ2-7; V gene: TRBV11-2; clone size: -; CDR3 DNA: TGTGCCAGCAGCTTTGGAAGCGGCTACGAGCAGTACTTC; CDR3 protein: CASSFGSGYEQYF
D gene: -; CDR3 length: 15; J gene: TRBJ1-5; V gene: TRBV19; clone size: -; CDR3 DNA: TGTGCCAGTAGTATGGTCAGTGGAGGCAATCAGCCCCAGCATTTT; CDR3 protein: CASSMVSGGNQPQHF
D gene: -; CDR3 length: 14; J gene: TRBJ2-3; V gene: TRBV24-1; clone size: few; CDR3 DNA: TGTGCCACCAGTGATTTGAGTACGGGTGATACGCAGTATTTT; CDR3 protein: CATSDLSTGDTQYF
D gene: -; CDR3 length: 18; J gene: TRBJ2-6; V gene: TRBV19; clone size: -; CDR3 DNA: TGTGCCAGTAGTATAGTTACCGCGTCCACCTCTGGGGCCAACGTCCTGACTTTC; CDR3 protein: CASSIVTASTSGANVLTF
D gene: -; CDR3 length: 15; J gene: TRBJ2-1; V gene: TRBV19; clone size: many; CDR3 DNA: TGTGCCAGTAGTCTACAGGGCCCCTTCTACAATGAGCAGTTCTTC; CDR3 protein: CASSLQGPFYNEQFF
D gene: -; CDR3 length: 14; J gene: TRBJ2-1; V gene: TRBV15; clone size: -; CDR3 DNA: TGTGCCACCAGCAGAGGGTCTAGCGTCCATGAGCAGTTCTTC; CDR3 protein: CATSRGSSVHEQFF
D gene: -; CDR3 length: 15; J gene: TRBJ1-2; V gene: TRBV5-5; clone size: -; CDR3 DNA: TGTGCCAGCAGCTTGTGGTTAGGGGAAGGAGAAGGCTACACCTTC; CDR3 protein: CASSLWLGEGEGYTF
D gene: TRBD2; CDR3 length: 15; J gene: TRBJ2-3; V gene: TRBV3-1/TRBV3-2; clone size: -; CDR3 DNA: TGTGCCAGCAGCCAAGGGACTAGCGGGACAGATACGCAGTATTTT; CDR3 protein: CASSQGTSGTDTQYF
D gene: -; CDR3 length: 12; J gene: TRBJ2-7; V gene: TRBV12-3/TRBV12-4; clone size: -; CDR3 DNA: TGTGCCAGCAGTTTGTCAATTTACGAGCAGTACTTC; CDR3 protein: CASSLSIYEQYF
D gene: TRBD1; CDR3 length: 14; J gene: TRBJ1-2; V gene: TRBV12-5; clone size: -; CDR3 DNA: TGTGCTAGTGGCCCGACAGGGCATAGCTATGGCTACACCTTC; CDR3 protein: CASGPTGHSYGYTF
D gene: -; CDR3 length: 13; J gene: TRBJ2-6; V gene: TRBV27; clone size: -; CDR3 DNA: TGTGCCAGCAGTTTCGCTGGGGCCAACGTCCTGACTTTC; CDR3 protein: CASSFAGANVLTF
D gene: TRBD1; CDR3 length: 15; J gene: TRBJ2-7; V gene: TRBV7-2; clone size: -; CDR3 DNA: TGTGCCAGCAGCTTATCGGGACAGGATACCTACGAGCAGTACTTC; CDR3 protein: CASSLSGQDTYEQYF